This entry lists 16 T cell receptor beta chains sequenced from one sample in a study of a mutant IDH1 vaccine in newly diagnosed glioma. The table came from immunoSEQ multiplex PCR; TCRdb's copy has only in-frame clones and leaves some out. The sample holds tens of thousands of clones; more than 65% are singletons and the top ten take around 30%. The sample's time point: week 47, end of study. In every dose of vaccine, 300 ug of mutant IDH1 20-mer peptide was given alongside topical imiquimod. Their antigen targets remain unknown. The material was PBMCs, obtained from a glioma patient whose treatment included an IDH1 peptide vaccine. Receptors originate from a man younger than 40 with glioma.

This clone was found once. For the CDR3, the DNA is TGTGCCAGCAGCCACGATACCCGTGAGGGGCGGAGGCAGAGTCGACCTTACTACGAGCAGTACTTC. It yields the protein CASSHDTREGRRQSRPYYEQYF. The chain combines TRBV14 with TRBJ2-7; D is possibly TRBD1 or TRBD2 (5 bases each). Trimming took 3 bases from V and 3 from J, leaving 36 bases between them. The CDR3 sequence is 22 residues long. Germline CDR1 and CDR2: SGHDN and FVKESK.

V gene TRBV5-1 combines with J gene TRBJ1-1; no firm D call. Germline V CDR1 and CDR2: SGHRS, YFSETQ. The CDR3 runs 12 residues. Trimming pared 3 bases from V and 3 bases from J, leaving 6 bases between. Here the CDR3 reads CASSSDYTEAFF. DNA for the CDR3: TGCGCCAGCAGCTCCGATTACACTGAAGCTTTCTTT. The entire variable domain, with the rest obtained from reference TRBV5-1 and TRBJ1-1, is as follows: KAGVTQTPRYLIKTRGQQVTLSCSPISGHRSVSWYQQTPGQGLQFLFEYFSETQRNKGNFPGRFSGRQFSNSRSEMNVSTLELGDSALYLCASSSDYTEAFFGQGTRLTVV.

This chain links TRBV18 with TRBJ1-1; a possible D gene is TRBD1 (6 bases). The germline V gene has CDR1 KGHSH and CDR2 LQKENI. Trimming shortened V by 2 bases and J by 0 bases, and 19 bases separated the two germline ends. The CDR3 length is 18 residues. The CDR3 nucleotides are TGTGCCAGCTCACCAAACGGGGGCGGGGAGGGGATGAACACTGAAGCTTTCTTT. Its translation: CASSPNGGGEGMNTEAFF. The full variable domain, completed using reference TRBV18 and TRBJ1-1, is NAGVMQNPRHLVRRRGQEARLRCSPMKGHSHVYWYRQLPEEGLKFMVYLQKENIIDESGMPKERFSAEFPKEGPSILRIQQVVRGDSAAYFCASSPNGGGEGMNTEAFFGQGTRLTVV.

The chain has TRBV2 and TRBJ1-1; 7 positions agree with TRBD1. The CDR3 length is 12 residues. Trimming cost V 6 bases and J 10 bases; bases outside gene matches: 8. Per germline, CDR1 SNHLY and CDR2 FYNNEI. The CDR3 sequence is CASRETGNAAFF. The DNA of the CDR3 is TGTGCCAGCAGGGAGACAGGGAATGCAGCTTTCTTT.

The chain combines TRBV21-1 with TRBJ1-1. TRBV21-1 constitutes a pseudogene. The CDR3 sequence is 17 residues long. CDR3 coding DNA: TGTGCCAGCAGCAAAGAGTGTAATGCCGGGGATGTCACTGAAGCTTTCTTT. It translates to CASSKECNAGDVTEAFF.

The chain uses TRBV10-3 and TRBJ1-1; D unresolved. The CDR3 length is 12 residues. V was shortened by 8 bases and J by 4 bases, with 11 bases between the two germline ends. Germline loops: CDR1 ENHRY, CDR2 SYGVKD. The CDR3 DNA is TGTGCCATCCGCCATAGCCGCACTGAAGCTTTCTTT. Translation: CAIRHSRTEAFF.

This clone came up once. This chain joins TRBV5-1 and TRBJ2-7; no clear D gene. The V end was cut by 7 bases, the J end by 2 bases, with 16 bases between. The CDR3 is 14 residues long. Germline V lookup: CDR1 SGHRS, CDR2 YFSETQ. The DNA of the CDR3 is TGCGCCAGCCGGTCAGGCCCGGCTACCTACGAGCAGTACTTC. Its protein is CASRSGPATYEQYF.

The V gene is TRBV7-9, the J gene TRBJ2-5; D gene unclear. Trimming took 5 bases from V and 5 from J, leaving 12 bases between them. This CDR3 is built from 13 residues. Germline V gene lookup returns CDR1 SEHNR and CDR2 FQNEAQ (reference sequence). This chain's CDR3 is CASSHTYRETQYF. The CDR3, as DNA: TGTGCCAGCAGCCATACTTACCGGGAGACCCAGTACTTC.

As DNA, the CDR3 is TGCGCCAGCAGCCAATCCGGCCGACGGGAAACAGATACGCAGTATTTT. Translating gives CASSQSGRRETDTQYF. This chain links TRBV4-3 with TRBJ2-3; maybe TRBD2 (5 bases). Germline CDR1 is LGHNA and CDR2 is YSLEER. This CDR3 has 16 residues. V was pared by 2 bases and J by 3 bases, with 15 bases between.

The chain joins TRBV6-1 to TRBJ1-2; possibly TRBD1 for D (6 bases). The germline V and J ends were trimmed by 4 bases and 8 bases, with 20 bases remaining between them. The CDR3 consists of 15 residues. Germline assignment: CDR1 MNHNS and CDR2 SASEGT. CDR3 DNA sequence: TGTGCCAGCAGTGTACGGATGCGGGGGGCGGGAGGCTACACCTTC. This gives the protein CASSVRMRGAGGYTF.

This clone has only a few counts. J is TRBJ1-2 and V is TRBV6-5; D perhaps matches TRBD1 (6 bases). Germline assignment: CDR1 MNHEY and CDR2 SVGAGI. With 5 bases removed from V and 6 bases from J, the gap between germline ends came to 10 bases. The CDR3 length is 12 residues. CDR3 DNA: TGTGCCAGCAGTGTCAGGGGAAATGGCTACACCTTC. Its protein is CASSVRGNGYTF.

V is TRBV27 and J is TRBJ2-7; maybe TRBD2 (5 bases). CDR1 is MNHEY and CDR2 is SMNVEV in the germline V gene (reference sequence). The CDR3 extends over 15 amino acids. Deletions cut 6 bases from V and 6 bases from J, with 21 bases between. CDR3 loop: CASRLLRGGAPEQYF. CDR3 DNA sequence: TGTGCCAGCAGGCTACTCCGTGGAGGAGCCCCCGAGCAGTACTTC.

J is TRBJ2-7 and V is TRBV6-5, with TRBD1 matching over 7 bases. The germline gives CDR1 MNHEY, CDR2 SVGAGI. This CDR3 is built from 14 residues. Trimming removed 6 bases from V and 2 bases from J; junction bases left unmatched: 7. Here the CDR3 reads CASRNAGTAYEQYF. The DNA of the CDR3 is TGTGCCAGCAGGAACGCCGGGACAGCCTACGAGCAGTACTTC.

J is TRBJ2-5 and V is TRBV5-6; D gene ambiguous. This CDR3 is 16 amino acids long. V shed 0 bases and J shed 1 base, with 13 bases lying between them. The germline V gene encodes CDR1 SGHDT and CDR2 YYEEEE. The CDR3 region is CASSLASSGPQETQYF. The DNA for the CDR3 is TGTGCCAGCAGCTTGGCCAGTTCGGGTCCCCAAGAGACCCAGTACTTC.

CDR3 DNA sequence: TGCAGCGTTTCCGACAGGGGACTCGGAGAAAAACTGTTTTTT. Its protein is CSVSDRGLGEKLFF. The gene calls are TRBV29-1 and TRBJ1-4; 8 bases fit TRBD1. The length of the CDR3 is 14 residues. The germline CDR1 and CDR2 sequences are SQVTM and ANQGSEA. The ends lost 5 bases at V and 8 bases at J; junction bases unmatched: 10.

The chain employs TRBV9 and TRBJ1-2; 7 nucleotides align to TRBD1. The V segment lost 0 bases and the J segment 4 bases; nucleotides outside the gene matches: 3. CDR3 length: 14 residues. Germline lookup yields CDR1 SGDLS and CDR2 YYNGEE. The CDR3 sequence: CASSVVGGSYGYTF. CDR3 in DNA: TGTGCCAGCAGCGTAGTAGGGGGCAGCTATGGCTACACCTTC.